A selection of T cell receptor beta chains follows, all from one sample in a study of a mutant IDH1 vaccine in newly diagnosed glioma. Measured with immunoSEQ multiplex PCR; TCRdb has only the in-frame clones, and not every one. The sample comprises 68,000 or so clones, approximately 79% of which are singletons, and around 8.5% rests with the top ten. The specimen comprised PBMCs, sampled from a glioma patient treated with radiotherapy, temozolomide or both. These receptors were taken from a man in his fifties with glioma. CDR3s leave out the opening cysteine and the closing phenylalanine or tryptophan.

J | V | CDR3
TRBJ1-5 | TRBV5-1 | ASSHTGGNQPQH
TRBJ2-3 | TRBV5-1 | ASSAQPASTDTQY
TRBJ1-5 | TRBV5-1 | ASSLEIGQPQH
TRBJ2-5 | TRBV5-8 | ASSYPDRGETQY
TRBJ1-5 | TRBV5-6 | ASSSYRDRRPN
TRBJ2-7 | TRBV6-5 | ASSWDRDAAYEQY
TRBJ1-2 | TRBV5-4 | ASSGGTSNYGYT
TRBJ2-7 | TRBV5-6 | ASSAIQGYEQY
TRBJ2-7 | TRBV5-3 | ARSFQGAAYEQY
TRBJ2-1 | TRBV7-9 | ASSLALIGQGRSEQF
TRBJ1-2 | TRBV27 | ASSSPGQGSYGYT
TRBJ1-5 | TRBV30 | AWSRQGGNQPQH
TRBJ2-7 | TRBV25-1 | ASSDAGTYEQY
TRBJ2-1 | TRBV5-1 | ASREVSSGQSEQF
TRBJ1-2 | TRBV30 | AWTHRSRNYGYT
TRBJ1-2 | TRBV5-4 | ASSFGGNYGYT
TRBJ2-5 | TRBV2 | ASSEAGLTLETQY
TRBJ2-1 | TRBV7-8 | ASSSGQNEQF
TRBJ1-6 | TRBV6-6 | ASGPPLH
TRBJ2-7 | TRBV7-9 | ASSSPRDSHYEQY
TRBJ1-1 | TRBV9 | ASSVAGNTEAF
TRBJ2-7 | TRBV20-1 | SASSAYEQY
TRBJ2-5 | TRBV6-5 | ASSYLEEQETQY
TRBJ2-7 | TRBV11-1 | ASSTREPGSYEQY
TRBJ2-3 | TRBV5-1 | ASSFGTGGGTDTQY
TRBJ2-3 | TRBV4-1 | ASSQGRADTQY